This T cell receptor (beta chain) was sequenced for a study of Graves' ophthalmopathy and Graves' hyperthyroidism. The table lists this clonotype with many counts. The sequenced template was RNA, covering the TCR beta CDR3 region. An opening RT-PCR round employed HTBI primers and preceded a second-round multiplex PCR. TCRdb recomputed calls from the multiplex PCR reads with MiXCR, one row per CDR3 protein. Seen here are 350,000 to 400,000 distinct CDR3 sequences, approximately 20% observed once, and the top ten hold about 1.4%. Germline V gives CDR1 MNHEY, CDR2 SMNVEV (reference sequence). The CDR3 totals 14 residues. After removal of 0 bases from V and 6 bases from J, the junction contained 5 bases not matched to a gene.

The material sequenced was peripheral blood. This receptor was identified in a woman between 18 and 29 years old with Graves' ophthalmopathy. V gene TRBV27 combines with J gene TRBJ2-7, with 7 bases matching TRBD2. The CDR3: CASSLSPGGGEQYF. The CDR3, as DNA: TGTGCCAGCAGTTTATCACCGGGGGGTGGCGAGCAGTACTTC.